A selection of T cell receptor beta chains follows, all from one sample in a study of blood T cell repertoires in COVID-19. Repertoires were generated with immunoSEQ multiplex PCR, while TCRdb's copy carries only in-frame clones and drops some. In the table there are a few hundred thousand clones, less than 85% of which are singletons. What was sequenced was peripheral blood. The receptor source for this set is a man in his fifties or sixties who had recovered from COVID-19. The CDR3 runs from the conserved cysteine through the conserved F or W. Fields, in order: J gene, V gene, CDR3 protein.

J: TRBJ2-5; V: TRBV5-1; CDR3: CASSLAEGTSQETQYF
J: TRBJ2-2; V: TRBV28; CDR3: CASSGVTGELFF
J: TRBJ1-2; V: TRBV20-1; CDR3: CSAGTGQGYTF
J: TRBJ1-4; V: TRBV5-6; CDR3: CASSLDPGRTEKLFF
J: TRBJ2-3; V: TRBV5-1; CDR3: CASNRGGYSTDTQYF
J: TRBJ2-7; V: TRBV29-1; CDR3: CSVEDLPGGKDEQYF
J: TRBJ1-5; V: TRBV11-3; CDR3: CASSRGGPGVLQPQHF
J: TRBJ2-1; V: TRBV19; CDR3: CASRRGDSGAYNEQFF
J: TRBJ2-3; V: TRBV29-1; CDR3: CSATKRGSTDTQYF
J: TRBJ1-6; V: TRBV27; CDR3: CASSFEGGGGSPLHF
J: TRBJ2-2; V: TRBV12-3/TRBV12-4; CDR3: CASSFRNTGELFF